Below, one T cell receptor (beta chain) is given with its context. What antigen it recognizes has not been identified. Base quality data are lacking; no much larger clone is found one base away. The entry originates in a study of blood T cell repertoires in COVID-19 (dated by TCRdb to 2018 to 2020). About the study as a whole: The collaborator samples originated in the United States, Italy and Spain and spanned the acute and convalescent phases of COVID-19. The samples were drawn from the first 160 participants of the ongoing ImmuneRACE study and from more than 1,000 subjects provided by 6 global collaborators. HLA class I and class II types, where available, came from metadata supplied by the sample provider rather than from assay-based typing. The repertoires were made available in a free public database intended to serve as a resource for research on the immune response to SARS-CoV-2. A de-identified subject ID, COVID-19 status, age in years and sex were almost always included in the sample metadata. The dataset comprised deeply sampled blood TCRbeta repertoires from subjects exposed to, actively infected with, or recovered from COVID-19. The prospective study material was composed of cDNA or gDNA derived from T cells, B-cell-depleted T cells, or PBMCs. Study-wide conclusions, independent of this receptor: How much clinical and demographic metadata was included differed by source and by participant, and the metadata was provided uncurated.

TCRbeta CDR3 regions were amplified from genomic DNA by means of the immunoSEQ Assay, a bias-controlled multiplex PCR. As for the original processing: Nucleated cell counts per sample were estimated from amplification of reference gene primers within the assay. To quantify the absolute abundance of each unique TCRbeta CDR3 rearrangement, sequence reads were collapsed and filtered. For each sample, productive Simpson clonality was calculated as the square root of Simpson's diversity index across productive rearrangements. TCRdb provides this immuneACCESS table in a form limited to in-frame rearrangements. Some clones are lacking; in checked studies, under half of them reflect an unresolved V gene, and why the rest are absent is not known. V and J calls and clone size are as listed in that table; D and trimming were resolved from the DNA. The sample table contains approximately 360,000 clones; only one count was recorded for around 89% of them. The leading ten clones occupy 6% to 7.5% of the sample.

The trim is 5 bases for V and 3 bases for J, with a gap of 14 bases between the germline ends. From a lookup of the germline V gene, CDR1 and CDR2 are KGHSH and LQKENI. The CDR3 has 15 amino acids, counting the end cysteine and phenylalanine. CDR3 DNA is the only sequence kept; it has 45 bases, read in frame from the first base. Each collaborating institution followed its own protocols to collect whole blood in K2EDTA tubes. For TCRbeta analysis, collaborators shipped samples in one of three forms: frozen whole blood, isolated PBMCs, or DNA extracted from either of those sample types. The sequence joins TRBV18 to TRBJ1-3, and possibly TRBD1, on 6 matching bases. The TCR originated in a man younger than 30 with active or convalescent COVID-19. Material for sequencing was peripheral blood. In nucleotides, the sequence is TGTGCCAGCTCAATCCACAGGGTCAGTGGAAACACCATATATTTT. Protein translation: CASSIHRVSGNTIYF.